This entry describes one T cell receptor beta chain. Its antigen is still unknown. TCRdb independently ran MiXCR on the 5' RACE reads; one entry per CDR3 protein. The table shows some 570,000 distinct CDR3 sequences, with 20% to 25% occurring only once. The data were obtained in a study of identical twins. V lost 2 bases, J lost 2 bases, and 12 bases lay in between. The CDR3 has 15 residues. Looked up from germline, CDR1 is SGHAT and CDR2 is FQNNGV. Findings of the study overall: Models underestimated how often monozygotic twins shared out-of-frame TCR alpha.

The same sample was also used in a study of yellow fever vaccine responses in identical twins.

The clonotype was recovered from a young woman in good health. Source material: CD4+ T cells sorted from blood. The chain has TRBV11-2 and TRBJ2-5; a weak D match, TRBD1 (5 bases). CDR3 sequence: CASSLSGIPQETQYF. The CDR3 region has the DNA TGTGCCAGCAGCTTATCAGGGATCCCACAAGAGACCCAGTACTTC.